A single T cell receptor beta chain is shown here with its context. This sample is drawn from a study of blood T cell repertoires in COVID-19. Turning to the study itself: T cells, B-cell-depleted T cells, or PBMCs supplied cDNA or gDNA.

As handled by the study authors: For nucleated cells, counts were estimated from reference gene primer amplification. Sequencing used immunoSEQ multiplex PCR; TCRdb keeps in-frame clones, though not all of them. That table supplies the V and J calls and clone size; D and trimming were determined from the DNA. The sample holds roughly 250,000 clones, 60% to 75% seen once. The CDR3 has 12 amino acids. Trimming removed 2 bases from V and 11 bases from J, with 10 bases in between. J is TRBJ2-1 and V is TRBV12-3 or TRBV12-4; tentative D call: TRBD1 (6 bases). This receptor was identified in a woman of 80 years or more with acute or convalescent COVID-19. Sequenced input: peripheral blood. The CDR3 nucleotides read TGTGCCAGCAGTTTATCGGGACAAAAGCAGTTCTTC. Translating gives CASSLSGQKQFF.